This T cell receptor beta chain came from a study of T cell repertoires in Merkel cell carcinoma (dated by TCRdb to about 2019). The study in broad terms: The study excluded patients who had received intralesional immunotherapy or systemic immune checkpoint blockade before the biopsy. MCPyV-specific clonotypes were initially defined through tetramer sorting, cloning and paired TCR sequencing of expanded tumor-infiltrating lymphocytes. Inclusion required a diagnosis of MCPyV-positive Merkel cell carcinoma and successful in vitro expansion of tumor-infiltrating lymphocytes. Summary of the overall study and its limitations: No normal tissue biopsies were studied.

V is cut by 1 base and J by 8 bases, and the space between the germline ends is 11 bases. CDR1 SGHAT and CDR2 FQDESV are derived from the germline V gene (reference sequence). Spanning cysteine to phenylalanine, the CDR3 consists of 13 amino acids. The retained sequence is limited to the CDR3, 39 bases, with the frame set at the first base. The immunoSEQ assay was used for TRB CDR3 sequencing and data processing of tumor genomic DNA. The clones in this table, taken by TCRdb from immuneACCESS, are in-frame only. Not every clone is retained; where verified, under half of the shortfall comes from an unresolved V gene, and the cause of the rest is unknown. Here the sample has approximately 14,000 clones; around four fifths occur a single time. The ten largest clones add up to 15% to 20% of the sample. Study subjects had biopsy-confirmed Merkel cell carcinoma that was MCPyV-positive, and every subject had positive serum antibodies to T-antigen. Genomic DNA was extracted from six adjacent 10-micron frozen tumor sections without cell sorting or culture. Roughly 5 x 5 x 5 mm of tumor biopsy tissue was frozen in optimal cutting temperature compound. In the frozen biopsy, scout sections stained with hematoxylin and eosin confirmed plenty of Merkel cell carcinoma along with infiltrating cells.

For this clone: The antigen this receptor binds is unknown. The sample holds no much larger clone one base away, and base qualities are not on file.

Sequencing was carried out using tumor tissue. The sequence was collected from an adult with Merkel cell carcinoma. Recombination joined TRBV11-1 with TRBJ1-2; TRBD1 is perhaps the D gene, given 5 matching bases. The DNA sequence follows: TGTGCCAGCAGCTTAGTCGGTCGGGGCGGCTACACCTTC. Its protein product is CASSLVGRGGYTF.